A single T cell receptor beta chain is shown here with its context. Clones were read by immunoSEQ multiplex PCR, and TCRdb kept only the in-frame ones, dropping some. The sample lists around 250,000 clones; about 83% were seen once. These data are taken from a study of blood T cell repertoires in COVID-19. Germline V CDR1 and CDR2: KGHDR, SFDVKD. The germline V and J ends were trimmed by 3 bases and 8 bases, with 15 bases remaining between them. This CDR3 comprises 14 residues. Material: peripheral blood. The TCR comes from an elderly man with acute or convalescent COVID-19. The gene calls are TRBV24-1 and TRBJ1-2, with D maybe TRBD1 (5 bases). The CDR3 region is CATSDPGRGDGYTF. The CDR3 DNA follows: TGTGCCACCAGTGATCCAGGACGGGGGGACGGCTACACCTTC.